This T cell receptor (beta chain) was captured by sequencing in a study of T cell repertoires in cytomegalovirus infection. In TCRdb, the reads were re-called with MiXCR into one record per CDR3 protein. The data show some 940,000 distinct CDR3 sequences, with roughly 31% seen just once and more than 13% held by the top ten. There are 19 residues in the CDR3. Trimming took 5 bases from V and 0 from J; bases not matched to a gene: 19. CDR1 is SEHNR and CDR2 is FQNEAQ in the germline V gene (reference sequence). This clonotype turned up a few times. Its antigen is undetermined. This sequence was found in a human donor in good health (CMV status not recorded). Some clones in this sample may be carry-over from other donors' samples. The chain joins TRBV7-9 to TRBJ2-7, with 7 nucleotides matching TRBD1. Here the sequenced sample was cultured CD8+ T cells from PBMCs, taken from culture after CMV antigen stimulation. The CDR3: CASSPRDRGLLAYSYEQYF. DNA of the CDR3: TGTGCCAGCAGCCCCCGGGACAGAGGTTTGTTGGCCTACTCCTACGAGCAGTACTTC.